This entry lists 27 T cell receptor beta chains sequenced from one sample in a study of blood T cells in healthy people across ages. Together with a sample-barcoded 5' primer, a J-beta primer mix was included in a second PCR lasting roughly 6 to 12 cycles. TCRdb analysed the 5' RACE reads with MiXCR anew, one entry per CDR3 protein. Counted here are 1.5 million to 2 million distinct CDR3 sequences, 28% occurring once; the ten biggest clones make up more than 6%. The sequencing input was blood. These receptors were taken from a woman under 40 in good health.

V gene TRBV30 combines with J gene TRBJ1-4; D possibly corresponds to TRBD1 (5 bases). The length of the CDR3 is 12 residues. V gave up 1 base and J gave up 6 bases, with 6 bases separating them. Germline CDR1 reads GTSNPN; CDR2 reads SVGIG (reference sequence). DNA for the CDR3: TGTGCCTGGAGTGGACAGCATGAAAAACTGTTTTTT. It is translated as CAWSGQHEKLFF.

This clonotype has a count of ten or more. The chain has TRBV29-1 and TRBJ2-5; D is ambiguous. Germline values: CDR1 SQVTM, CDR2 ANQGSEA. V was clipped by 7 bases and J by 2 bases, with 11 bases between them. The CDR3 is 12 residues long. The DNA for the CDR3 is TGCAGCGGAGGTTGGAAACAAGAGACCCAGTACTTC. Translated, it gives CSGGWKQETQYF.

The table lists this clonotype with a few counts. V and J are TRBV2 and TRBJ2-3, with unresolved D. The CDR3 loop spans 13 amino acids. Germline assignment: CDR1 SNHLY and CDR2 FYNNEI. V was shortened by 7 bases and J by 2 bases, with 10 bases between the two germline ends. Here the CDR3 reads CASTAEITDTQYF. Here the CDR3 DNA reads TGTGCCAGCACTGCAGAGATCACAGATACGCAGTATTTT.

The rearrangement uses TRBV14 and TRBJ2-2; D unclear. With 4 bases removed from V and 5 bases from J, the gap between germline ends came to 11 bases. CDR3 length equals 14 residues. In germline, CDR1 is SGHDN, CDR2 FVKESK. The DNA for the CDR3 is TGTGCCAGCAGCCCACAGATGGGGACCGGGGAGCTGTTTTTT. Encoded protein: CASSPQMGTGELFF.

The CDR3 sequence: CASSIRDRNYGYTF. CDR3 bases: TGTGCCAGCAGCATCCGGGACCGAAACTATGGCTACACCTTC. The gene calls are TRBV14 and TRBJ1-2; TRBD1 is a possible D gene (5 bases). This CDR3 region has 14 residues. V shed 5 bases and J shed 2 bases, with 12 bases lying between them. The germline gives CDR1 SGHDN, CDR2 FVKESK.

This clonotype was counted only a few times. The chain combines TRBV10-3 with TRBJ2-5; 13 nucleotides match TRBD2. V gave up 4 bases and J gave up 7 bases; unmatched junction bases: 9. The CDR3 covers 16 residues. Germline-derived CDR1 and CDR2 are ENHRY and SYGVKD. The CDR3 here is CAISGTTSGGKGTQYF. In DNA, the CDR3 is TGTGCCATCAGTGGTACGACTAGCGGGGGGAAGGGGACCCAGTACTTC.

This clonotype has a count of ten or more. CDR3 region: CASSVAGGTLYGYTF. The CDR3 DNA reads TGTGCCAGCAGCGTAGCGGGGGGAACCCTCTATGGCTACACCTTC. The gene calls are TRBV9 and TRBJ1-2, with D possibly matching TRBD1 (5 bases). CDR1 SGDLS and CDR2 YYNGEE come from the germline V gene. The CDR3 spans 15 residues. The germline V and J ends were trimmed by 0 bases and 4 bases, with 13 bases remaining between them.

This rearrangement joins TRBV14 to TRBJ2-6; D possibly corresponds to TRBD1 (5 bases). Germline loops: CDR1 SGHDN, CDR2 FVKESK. The CDR3 has 17 amino acids. Trimming cost V 5 bases and J 3 bases, with 17 bases left between them. The CDR3 sequence is CASSSRTRPLGANVLTF. CDR3 bases: TGTGCCAGCAGCTCACGGACAAGACCCCTTGGGGCCAACGTCCTGACTTTC.

About this clonotype itself: This may come from a read error, since a much larger clone is one base off. The CDR3 loop is CASSQATGPYEKYF. The CDR3 coding sequence is TGTGCCAGCAGCCAAGCGACAGGTCCCTACGAGAAGTACTTC. The chain links TRBV14 to TRBJ2-7; possible D gene TRBD1, 6 bases. This CDR3 has 14 residues. Germline V gene data show CDR1 as SGHDN and CDR2 as FVKESK.

The chain couples TRBV3-1 to TRBJ2-7; weak D call: TRBD1 (5 bases). The germline V gene encodes CDR1 LGHDT and CDR2 YNNKEL (reference sequence). CDR3 length: 14 amino acids. Trimming shortened V by 3 bases and J by 4 bases, and 13 bases separated the two germline ends. The CDR3 region has the DNA TGTGCCAGCAGCCACCTCGACAGACCTTACGAGCAGTACTTC. Its protein product is CASSHLDRPYEQYF.

This clonotype came up a few times. J is TRBJ2-1 and V is TRBV5-5; 7 positions match TRBD1. V lost 3 bases to trimming and J lost 7 bases; unmatched junction nucleotides: 10. The CDR3 loop spans 15 amino acids. Germline assignment: CDR1 SGHKS and CDR2 YYEKEE (reference sequence). Here the CDR3 DNA reads TGTGCCAGCAGCTGGGGGCAGGGGGTTGAGAATGAGCAGTTCTTC. This gives the protein CASSWGQGVENEQFF.

There are a few counts of this clonotype. V is TRBV27 and J is TRBJ1-2, with TRBD1 matching over 10 bases. The CDR3 has 17 residues. From germline, CDR1 is MNHEY and CDR2 SMNVEV (reference sequence). The V gene end was trimmed by 2 bases and the J gene end by 1 base; junction bases not matched to a gene: 7. The CDR3 is CASSLNSGTGDNYGYTF. For the CDR3, the DNA is TGTGCCAGCAGTTTAAATTCTGGGACAGGGGATAACTATGGCTACACCTTC.

The chain has TRBV7-9 and TRBJ2-2; D is unclear. Trimming removed 1 base at V and 7 bases at J, with 4 bases between. The germline V gene has CDR1 SEHNR and CDR2 FQNEAQ (reference sequence). This CDR3 contains 12 residues. CDR3: CASSLVFGELFF. CDR3 coding DNA: TGTGCCAGCAGCTTAGTTTTCGGGGAGCTGTTTTTT.

The gene calls are TRBV7-2 and TRBJ2-7, with D perhaps TRBD1 (6 bases). Deletions cut 5 bases from V and 3 bases from J, with 17 bases between. CDR3 size: 15 residues. The germline V gene has CDR1 SGHTA and CDR2 FQGNSA. The CDR3 bases are TGTGCCAGCAGCCAGTCAAATGGACAGAGCTACGAGCAGTACTTC. Protein product: CASSQSNGQSYEQYF.

The table lists this clonotype with a few counts. A much larger clone differs by one base, so this may be a read error. This CDR3 reads CAGRRSGGGPNEQFF. The CDR3 nucleotides are TGTGCCGGCCGACGTAGCGGGGGGGGGCCCAATGAGCAGTTCTTC. V gene TRBV3-1 combines with J gene TRBJ2-1; 11 bases map to TRBD2. V trimming: 11 bases; J trimming: 6 bases; junction bases outside the gene matches: 12. Germline CDR1 reads LGHDT; CDR2 reads YNNKEL (reference sequence). The CDR3 has 15 residues.

This rearrangement joins TRBV2 to TRBJ1-5; TRBD1 agrees at 7 bases. V shed 6 bases and J 4 bases; nucleotides not matched to a gene: 9. This CDR3 spans 15 amino acids. Germline loops: CDR1 SNHLY, CDR2 FYNNEI. CDR3 amino acids: CASSQTGVINQPQHF. CDR3 nucleotide sequence: TGTGCCAGCAGCCAAACAGGGGTAATAAATCAGCCCCAGCATTTT.

The chain combines TRBV18 with TRBJ2-1; 15 nucleotides align to TRBD2. There are 16 residues in the CDR3. V shed 6 bases, J shed 9 bases, and the junction held 9 bases outside the gene matches. Per germline, CDR1 KGHSH and CDR2 LQKENI. CDR3 sequence reads: CASSPGTSGRISEQFF. DNA of the CDR3: TGTGCCAGCTCCCCCGGGACTAGCGGGAGGATTAGTGAGCAGTTCTTC.

This clonotype was recorded many times. The chain carries TRBV7-2 and TRBJ2-7, with 8 bases matching TRBD1. V was clipped by 6 bases and J by 5 bases; unmatched bases: 9. CDR1 and CDR2 (germline): SGHTA, FQGNSA. This CDR3 spans 14 amino acids. CDR3 nucleotides: TGTGCCAGCAGTTTACGACAGGGGTCCCACGAGCAGTACTTC. Protein sequence: CASSLRQGSHEQYF.

The CDR3 is CSVPGLAGENEQFF. The CDR3 DNA sequence: TGCAGTGTTCCGGGACTAGCGGGAGAAAATGAGCAGTTCTTC. This chain connects TRBV20-1 to TRBJ2-1, with TRBD2 matching 14 bases. After removal of 7 bases from V and 7 bases from J, the junction contained 6 bases not matched to a gene. CDR1 is DFQATT and CDR2 is SNEGSKA in the germline V gene (reference sequence). This CDR3 is built from 14 residues.

Details on this clonotype: Relative to the germline gene, one junction end is altered; a read error may explain this. The chain uses TRBV15 and TRBJ2-4, with TRBD2 matching 8 bases. Germline CDR1 and CDR2: LNHNV and YYDKDF (reference sequence). The CDR3 extends over 16 amino acids. This chain's CDR3 is CATRLRASGRRYIQYF. Written as DNA, the CDR3 is TGCGCCACCAGGTTGAGGGCCAGCGGGAGAAGATACATTCAGTACTTC.

At least ten counts were recorded for this clonotype. The rearrangement joins TRBV7-2 to TRBJ2-7, with TRBD2 identical over 10 bases. The length of the CDR3 is 15 residues. Per the germline V gene, CDR1 is SGHTA and CDR2 is FQGNSA. The ends lost 8 bases at V and 0 bases at J; junction bases unmatched: 7. CDR3 DNA sequence: TGTGCCAGCGGGGTAGCGGGAGGATACTCCTACGAGCAGTACTTC. Residues: CASGVAGGYSYEQYF. The variable domain in full, with the rest retrieved from reference TRBV7-2 and TRBJ2-7, is GAGVSQSPSNKVTEKGKDVELRCDPISGHTALYWYRQSLGQGLEFLIYFQGNSAPDKSGLPSDRFSAERTGGSVSTLTIQRTQQEDSAVYLCASGVAGGYSYEQYFGPGTRLTVT.

Note on this clonotype: A much larger clonotype is one base distant, so this may be a read error. No DNA is shown, since the ends of the CDR3 on it are uncertain; the CDR3 is the one TCRdb lists. The rearrangement joins TRBV6-5 to TRBJ1-2. The germline V gene encodes CDR1 MNHEY and CDR2 SVGAGI. With termini counted, the CDR3 has 11 amino acids. The CDR3 protein is CAVRGDYGCTF.

The rearrangement joins TRBV24-1 to TRBJ2-3; TRBD1 agrees at 11 bases. With 0 bases clipped from V and 5 bases from J, the junction kept 0 bases outside the gene matches. Germline loops: CDR1 KGHDR, CDR2 SFDVKD. The CDR3 covers 15 residues. CDR3 DNA sequence: TGTGCCACCAGTGATTTGGGGACAGGGGGAGATACGCAGTATTTT. Translating it yields CATSDLGTGGDTQYF.

The chain has TRBV12-3 or TRBV12-4 and TRBJ2-1, with no clear D. This CDR3 contains 13 residues. Trimming removed 6 bases from V and 8 bases from J, with 14 bases in between. CDR3 residues: CASRPSPLHEQFF. CDR3 nucleotide sequence: TGTGCCAGCAGACCCTCGCCCCTGCATGAGCAGTTCTTC.

This clonotype was recorded many times. CDR3 sequence: CASSLRQGVETQYF. CDR3 coding DNA: TGTGCCAGCAGCTTAAGACAGGGTGTCGAGACCCAGTACTTC. This chain connects TRBV7-8 to TRBJ2-5, with 7 bases aligning to TRBD1. J gave up 5 bases and V 2 bases, and 5 bases lay outside the gene matches. This CDR3 comprises 14 residues. Germline values: CDR1 SGHVS, CDR2 FQNEAQ.

In its sample, this clonotype was seen many times. J is TRBJ2-5 and V is TRBV4-1; 7 positions agree with TRBD2. From germline, CDR1 is MGHRA and CDR2 YSYEKL. Trimming took 0 bases from V and 2 from J; bases not matched to a gene: 6. The CDR3 spans 16 residues. The CDR3 loop is CASSQEVASGQETQYF. CDR3 DNA sequence: TGCGCCAGCAGCCAAGAGGTAGCTAGCGGTCAAGAGACCCAGTACTTC.

This clonotype was detected only a few times. The CDR3 bases are TGTGCCAGCAGTTTAACAGCAATTCAGCCCCAGCATTTT. Translated: CASSLTAIQPQHF. This chain links TRBV12-3 or TRBV12-4 with TRBJ1-5; D gene unclear. The V end lost 2 bases, the J end lost 6 bases, and 8 bases lay between the germline ends. The CDR3 sequence is 13 residues long.